Shown below are 16 T cell receptor beta chains from a single sample sequenced in a study of CD8+CD57+ T cells in acquired aplastic anemia. Those patients picked for sequencing had displayed CD8+CD57+ cell expansion on flow cytometry. The template used for profiling TCR beta VDJ and CDR3 was genomic DNA. One entry per CDR3 protein results from TCRdb running MiXCR on the reads. The table has about 160,000 distinct CDR3 sequences, 47% seen once. Input material: sorted CD4+, CD8+, or CD8+CD57+ T cells (not recorded which) from PBMCs. The receptors shown here come from a human donor with aplastic anemia.

This clonotype was detected many times. This sequence joins TRBV5-8 and TRBJ1-5; 10 bases map to TRBD1. CDR1 is SGHTS and CDR2 is YDEGEE in the germline V gene. The CDR3 covers 14 residues. V lost 4 bases to trimming and J lost 5 bases; unmatched junction nucleotides: 3. Written as DNA, the CDR3 is TGTGCCAGCAGCGAGGGACAGGGGCATCAGCCCCAGCATTTT. Residues: CASSEGQGHQPQHF.

The sample holds many counts of this clonotype. The J gene is TRBJ1-2, the V gene TRBV14; maybe TRBD1 (5 bases). Germline values: CDR1 SGHDN, CDR2 FVKESK. The CDR3 covers 12 residues. The germline V and J ends were trimmed by 5 bases and 10 bases, with 14 bases remaining between them. The CDR3 coding sequence is TGTGCCAGCAGCTTCTCAGGGTCTATCTACACCTTC. Translating gives CASSFSGSIYTF.

The chain uses TRBV29-1 and TRBJ2-5; D may match TRBD1 or TRBD2 (5 bases each). Germline CDR1 is SQVTM and CDR2 is ANQGSEA. The CDR3 runs 15 residues. The V end lost 5 bases, the J end lost 5 bases, and 21 bases lay between the germline ends. The CDR3 DNA reads as TGCAGCGTTACTCCCTACGGGACGCCAGGGGAGACCCAGTACTTC. It encodes CSVTPYGTPGETQYF.

The rearrangement uses TRBV24-1 and TRBJ2-7; maybe TRBD1 (6 bases). Germline CDR1 is KGHDR and CDR2 is SFDVKD. The CDR3 runs 17 residues. The CDR3 protein is CATWSPPNRAPSYEQYF. The CDR3 nucleotides are TGTGCAACCTGGTCCCCTCCTAACAGGGCGCCATCCTACGAGCAGTACTTC.

There are many counts of this clonotype. The chain is built from TRBV6-6 and TRBJ2-1; D not resolved. The V end was cut by 7 bases, the J end by 9 bases, with 13 bases between. In germline, CDR1 is MNHNY, CDR2 SVGAGI (reference sequence). The CDR3 has 12 residues. The DNA for the CDR3 is TGTGCCAGCATTTCAGCGAATAGTGAGCAGTTCTTC. Its protein product is CASISANSEQFF.

This clonotype occurred many times. V usage is TRBV5-5 and J usage is TRBJ2-1; TRBD1 matches at 7 bases. Losses at the gene ends were 4 bases for V and 4 bases for J; bases not matched to a gene: 5. This CDR3 region has 14 residues. Germline CDR1 and CDR2: SGHKS and YYEKEE (reference sequence). CDR3 coding DNA: TGTGCCAGCAGCCTCAGGGACAGTTACAATGAGCAGTTCTTC. Protein sequence: CASSLRDSYNEQFF. Full variable domain (outside the CDR3, taken from reference TRBV5-5 and TRBJ2-1): DAGVTQSPTHLIKTRGQQVTLRCSPISGHKSVSWYQQVLGQGPQFIFQYYEKEERGRGNFPDRFSARQFPNYSSELNVNALLLGDSALYLCASSLRDSYNEQFFGPGTRLTVL.

This clonotype showed up just a few times. The chain uses TRBV27 and TRBJ2-5; 9 nucleotides align to TRBD2. This CDR3 is built from 16 residues. J lost 5 bases, V lost 6 bases, and 13 bases had no gene match. Per germline, CDR1 MNHEY and CDR2 SMNVEV (reference sequence). The CDR3 nucleotides read TGTGCCAGCAGCCCTCGGGTAGCGGGAGATGCGGAGACCCAGTACTTC. It translates to CASSPRVAGDAETQYF.

V usage is TRBV7-9 and J usage is TRBJ1-2; D is unclear. CDR1 and CDR2 from the germline V gene are SEHNR and FQNEAQ (reference sequence). Trimming cost V 5 bases and J 5 bases, with 12 bases left between them. The CDR3 sequence is 13 residues long. CDR3 in amino acids: CASSHPTVYGYTF. CDR3 nucleotide sequence: TGTGCCAGCAGCCACCCAACAGTTTATGGCTACACCTTC.

This clonotype occurred many times. V gene TRBV6-1 combines with J gene TRBJ2-7; no clear D. Between the trimmed V and J ends, which lost 11 bases and 4 bases, there was a span of 15 bases. Germline assignment: CDR1 MNHNS and CDR2 SASEGT. The CDR3 is made up of 12 amino acids. The CDR3 sequence: CAVGQRLYEQYF. CDR3 DNA sequence: TGTGCCGTTGGCCAGCGTTTGTACGAGCAGTACTTC.

This clonotype was recorded only once. V and J are TRBV24-1 and TRBJ2-3, with 7 bases matching TRBD2. Losses at the gene ends were 1 base for V and 1 base for J; bases not matched to a gene: 4. From germline, CDR1 is KGHDR and CDR2 SFDVKD. This CDR3 is 16 amino acids long. CDR3 nucleotides: TGTGCCACCAGTGATTTAAAGCGGGGAGGCACAGATACGCAGTATTTT. It codes for CATSDLKRGGTDTQYF.

V and J are TRBV20-1 and TRBJ2-7; TRBD1 is a possible D gene (6 bases). The CDR3 totals 14 residues. V lost 0 bases, J lost 5 bases, and 14 bases lay in between. Germline-derived CDR1 and CDR2 are DFQATT and SNEGSKA (reference sequence). In DNA form, the CDR3 reads TGCAGTGCTAGAGAACAGGGCCCAATTCACGAGCAGTACTTC. Translating gives CSAREQGPIHEQYF.

Of note for this clonotype: A much larger clone lies a single base off, so this may be a read error. The gene calls are TRBV5-1 and TRBJ2-1, with 7 positions matching TRBD2. Germline V gives CDR1 SGHRS, CDR2 YFSETQ. CDR3 length: 13 amino acids. The CDR3 bases are TGCGCCAGCAGCTTTCGGGAGGTTAATGAGCAGCTCTTC. Its translation: CASSFREVNEQLF.

The chain is built from TRBV29-1 and TRBJ2-2; weak D call: TRBD1 (5 bases). V was shortened by 3 bases and J by 0 bases, with 8 bases between the two germline ends. The CDR3 length is 14 residues. Germline CDR1 reads SQVTM; CDR2 reads ANQGSEA. The chain's CDR3 is CSVEDNSNTGELFF. DNA for the CDR3: TGCAGCGTTGAGGACAATTCGAACACCGGGGAGCTGTTTTTT.

This clonotype appeared many times. The genes are TRBV9 and TRBJ2-5, with D perhaps matching TRBD2 (7 bases). Germline V lookup: CDR1 SGDLS, CDR2 YYNGEE. The CDR3 length is 14 residues. The ends were cut back, 0 bases at V and 4 bases at J, with 10 bases in the middle. CDR3 residues: CASSVGGGVETQYF. For the CDR3, the DNA is TGTGCCAGCAGCGTAGGAGGGGGGGTAGAGACCCAGTACTTC.

This clonotype was counted ten times or more. The V gene is TRBV4-2, the J gene TRBJ1-1; unclear D gene. Germline CDR1 is LGHNA and CDR2 is YNFKEQ. This CDR3 is built from 15 residues. The V and J ends lost 6 bases and 2 bases respectively, with 16 bases between them. The CDR3 here is CASSLPGGVNTEAFF. The CDR3 DNA reads as TGTGCCAGCAGTCTACCCGGTGGGGTCAACACTGAAGCTTTCTTT.

This clonotype was seen a single time. The chain couples TRBV7-9 to TRBJ2-7, with D uncertain. Trimming stripped 6 bases from V and 2 bases from J, with 8 bases between. This CDR3 contains 12 residues. Looked up from germline, CDR1 is SEHNR and CDR2 is FQNEAQ (reference sequence). The CDR3 protein is CASSFQAYEQYF. CDR3 in DNA: TGTGCCAGCAGTTTCCAGGCCTACGAGCAGTACTTC.